Below are 3 T cell receptor beta chains sequenced from a single sample in a study of OX40 agonist ivuxolimab in advanced cancers. Using immunoSEQ multiplex PCR, the repertoire was profiled, and TCRdb retains in-frame clones only, with some absent. The sample records 50,000 to 60,000 clones, 65% to 85% being singletons. Source: CD4+ or CD8+ T cells sorted from blood, taken in a trial of the OX40 agonist ivuxolimab. The receptors stem from an adult with an advanced solid tumor such as melanoma, head and neck, liver or kidney cancer.

The chain is built from TRBV4-3 and TRBJ2-5, with 7 bases aligning to TRBD1. The CDR3 sequence is 15 residues long. The V gene end was trimmed by 4 bases and the J gene end by 4 bases; junction bases not matched to a gene: 9. Germline V CDR1 and CDR2: LGHNA, YSLEER. This CDR3 is CASSPSGGTGETQYF. In nucleotides, the CDR3 is TGCGCCAGCAGCCCCTCAGGGGGAACTGGAGAGACCCAGTACTTC.

CDR3 nucleotide sequence: TGTGCCAGCAGCTCAGGGGCGAGGGTCATGAACACTGAAGCTTTCTTT. The encoded protein is CASSSGARVMNTEAFF. The gene calls are TRBV5-4 and TRBJ1-1; D is possibly TRBD1 (6 bases). The CDR3 loop spans 16 amino acids. Germline assignment: CDR1 SGHNT and CDR2 YYREEE (reference sequence). Trimming cost V 3 bases and J 0 bases, with 15 bases left between them.

This clone was detected only once. Here the CDR3 DNA reads TGCGCCAGCATTAACGCAGGGGGGACTGAAGCTTTCTTT. It yields the protein CASINAGGTEAFF. This chain joins TRBV5-1 and TRBJ1-1; 7 bases match TRBD1. Germline V gene data show CDR1 as SGHRS and CDR2 as YFSETQ. This CDR3 comprises 13 residues. Trimming cost V 6 bases and J 5 bases; bases outside gene matches: 7.